The clone carrying this TCR beta chain was counted only a few times. The antigen remains unidentified. Quantitative 5'-RACE was performed with molecular barcodes, and it yielded the TCR beta libraries. A single record per CDR3 protein comes from TCRdb applying MiXCR to the 5' RACE reads. Among around 140,000 distinct CDR3 sequences, more than 15% were seen once, and the ten largest hold around a third. The record originates from a study of CD8 T cells in ankylosing spondylitis. Whole-study findings and limits: Disease-linked clones reportedly showed significant enrichment in matched ankylosing spondylitis synovial fluid. In the blood and synovial fluid of reactive arthritis, some motif variants had been previously reported. With a CD8+ phenotype, disease-linked clones were relatively rare in peripheral blood. A TCR beta motif of eight or nine highly homologous variants seemed to mark ankylosing spondylitis blood.

This CDR3 comprises 15 residues. The germline CDR1 and CDR2 sequences are MNHEY and SVGEGT. Deletions cut 6 bases from V and 4 bases from J, with 18 bases between. This chain connects TRBV6-2 or TRBV6-3 to TRBJ2-5; D remains unclear. Material for sequencing was blood, either unsorted or a sorted T cell fraction (not recorded which). The origin of this receptor is a male donor with ankylosing spondylitis. The CDR3 coding sequence is TGTGCCAGCAGAAGAGCGAGCCGGCTTTTAGAGACCCAGTACTTC. It is translated as CASRRASRLLETQYF.